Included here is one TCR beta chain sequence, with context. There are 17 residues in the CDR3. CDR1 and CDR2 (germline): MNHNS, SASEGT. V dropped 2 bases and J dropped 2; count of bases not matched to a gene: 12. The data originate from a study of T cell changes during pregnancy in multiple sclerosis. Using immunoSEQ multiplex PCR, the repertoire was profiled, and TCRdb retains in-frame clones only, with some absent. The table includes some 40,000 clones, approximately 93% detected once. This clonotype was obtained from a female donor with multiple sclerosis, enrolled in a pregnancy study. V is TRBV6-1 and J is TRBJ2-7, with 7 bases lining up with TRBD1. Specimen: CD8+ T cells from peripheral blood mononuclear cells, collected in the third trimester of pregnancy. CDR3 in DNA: TGTGCCAGCAGTGAAATGGATGGGGACAGTCTAACCTACGAGCAGTACTTC. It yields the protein CASSEMDGDSLTYEQYF.